Listed here are 25 T cell receptor beta chains from one sample, sequenced in a study of T cells in Graves' hyperthyroidism and ophthalmopathy. RNA transcripts yielded amplified TCR beta CDR3 regions. First-round RT-PCR of the TCR CDR3 relied on the HTBI primer set. MiXCR was run by TCRdb on the multiplex PCR reads, yielding one entry per CDR3 protein. The sample consists of nearly 750,000 distinct CDR3 sequences, 35% of them appearing once. Sequencing used blood. These receptor sequences come from a woman in her 40s with Graves' hyperthyroidism.

Notes on this clonotype: In this CDR3 the conserved last residue, phenylalanine or tryptophan, is missing, so a read error is likely. The DNA is omitted, as the CDR3 cannot be located on it reliably, and the CDR3 follows TCRdb's listing. The chain recombines TRBV10-3 with TRBJ1-2. CDR1 and CDR2 from the germline V gene are ENHRY and SYGVKD. The CDR3 extends over 8 residues, inclusive of both ends. The CDR3 protein is CAISIVTS.

This clonotype was observed at least ten times. The V call is TRBV7-2, the J call TRBJ2-5; tentatively, D is TRBD1 or TRBD2 (5 bases each). The CDR3 sequence is 15 residues long. The V gene's germline CDR1 is SGHTA and CDR2 FQGNSA. Trimming left V 5 bases short and J 4 bases short, with 17 bases between. Here the CDR3 DNA reads TGTGCCAGCAGCCGGATGTCGGGTGGGGGAGAGACCCAGTACTTC. Translated, it gives CASSRMSGGGETQYF.

A few counts support this clonotype. The rearrangement uses TRBV19 and TRBJ2-5, with a tentative D call TRBD2 (6 bases). V was trimmed by 6 bases and J by 4 bases, leaving 9 bases between them. The germline gives CDR1 LNHDA, CDR2 SQIVND (reference sequence). This CDR3 spans 12 amino acids. The CDR3 here is CASRAGPETQYF. CDR3 bases: TGTGCCAGTAGGGCGGGGCCAGAGACCCAGTACTTC.

This chain connects TRBV11-2 to TRBJ2-7; 8 nucleotides match TRBD1. The CDR3 extends over 15 amino acids. Germline-derived CDR1 and CDR2 are SGHAT and FQNNGV. The V gene end was trimmed by 5 bases and the J gene end by 1 base; junction bases not matched to a gene: 7. The CDR3 bases are TGTGCCAGCAGCCTTTACAGGGGGAGGTCCTACGAGCAGTACTTC. The encoded protein is CASSLYRGRSYEQYF.

About this clonotype itself: Since a much larger clone is just one base distant, this may be a read error. The chain couples TRBV19 to TRBJ2-7; either TRBD1 or TRBD2 may fit D (5 bases each). Germline-derived CDR1 and CDR2 are LNHDA and SQIVND (reference sequence). V lost 6 bases, J lost 4 bases, and 16 bases lay in between. The CDR3 extends over 14 amino acids. The CDR3 DNA sequence: TGTGCCAGTAGGGCAGGGACCCGGGGATACGAGCAGTACTTC. Its translation: CASRAGTRGYEQYF.

This clonotype turned up a few times. The V and J genes are TRBV6-5 and TRBJ1-4, with 7 bases fitting TRBD1. Losses at the gene ends were 6 bases for V and 0 bases for J; bases not matched to a gene: 7. This CDR3 has 16 residues. Germline assignment: CDR1 MNHEY and CDR2 SVGAGI. CDR3 loop: CASRPGQLATNEKLFF. CDR3 sequence (DNA): TGTGCCAGCAGGCCGGGACAGCTCGCAACTAATGAAAAACTGTTTTTT.

As regards this clonotype: A single base separates this from a much larger clone, so it may be a read error. The genes are TRBV29-1 and TRBJ2-5; D not resolved. Germline lookup yields CDR1 SQVTM and CDR2 ANQGSEA. Trimming shortened V by 3 bases and J by 5 bases, and 10 bases separated the two germline ends. The CDR3 is 12 amino acids. The chain's CDR3 is CSVDLPPETQYF. CDR3 in DNA: TGCAGCGTTGATCTCCCCCCGGAGACCCAGTACTTC.

Remarks on this clonotype: A read error may be the cause here, since a much bigger clone is one base away. The chain employs TRBV19 and TRBJ1-5; maybe TRBD1 (5 bases). Germline CDR1 and CDR2: LNHDA and SQIVND (reference sequence). CDR3 size: 12 residues. This chain's CDR3 is CASSQGGQPQRF. The CDR3 DNA is TGTGCCAGTAGCCAGGGTGGTCAGCCCCAGCGTTTT. The whole variable domain, remainder taken from reference TRBV19 and TRBJ1-5, is DGGITQSPKYLFRKEGQNVTLSCEQNLNHDAMYWYRQDPGQGLRLIYYSQIVNDFQKGDIAEGYSVSREKKESFPLTVTSAQKNPTAFYLCASSQGGQPQRFGDGTRLSIL.

This clonotype has more than one count but fewer than ten. The rearrangement uses TRBV4-3 and TRBJ1-6; maybe TRBD1 (5 bases). Germline CDR1 and CDR2: LGHNA and YSLEER. This CDR3 spans 15 amino acids. Deletions cut 1 base from V and 5 bases from J, with 9 bases between. CDR3 nucleotide sequence: TGCGCCAGCAGCCAAGTTGACAGTAATAATTCACCCCTCCACTTT. Residues: CASSQVDSNNSPLHF.

Comment on this clonotype: This clone may be a read error of a much larger clone one base away. The chain recombines TRBV7-9 with TRBJ1-1; a weak D match, TRBD1 (5 bases). The CDR3 is made up of 14 amino acids. Germline CDR1 SEHNR, CDR2 FQNEAQ (reference sequence). The germline V and J ends were trimmed by 5 bases and 1 base, with 11 bases remaining between them. In DNA, the CDR3 is TGTGCCAGCAGCCAGCCGGGGGGGAACACTGAAGCTTTCTTT. This sequence encodes CASSQPGGNTEAFF.

The chain carries TRBV24-1 and TRBJ2-3; no clear D gene. The CDR3 spans 12 residues. V lost 8 bases and J lost 0, with 5 bases in between. Germline lookup yields CDR1 KGHDR and CDR2 SFDVKD. CDR3 protein: CATNGSTDTQYF. CDR3 coding DNA: TGTGCCACCAATGGCAGCACAGATACGCAGTATTTT.

The rearrangement links TRBV7-2 to TRBJ2-7, with 9 nucleotides matching TRBD2. Germline V lookup: CDR1 SGHTA, CDR2 FQGNSA. The CDR3 totals 14 residues. With V trimmed by 5 bases and J by 3 bases, 5 bases remained unmatched. The CDR3 reads CASSPREGLYEQYF. The CDR3 nucleotides are TGTGCCAGCAGCCCGCGGGAGGGCCTCTACGAGCAGTACTTC.

This clonotype was seen at least ten times. V and J are TRBV25-1 and TRBJ1-5; D may be TRBD1 (5 bases). Germline V CDR1 and CDR2: MGHDK, SYGVNS. Deletions cut 3 bases from V and 9 bases from J, with 12 bases between. The CDR3 consists of 13 residues. CDR3 coding DNA: TGTGCCAGCAGTGATGGACAAATGGGGCCCCAGCATTTT. Translated: CASSDGQMGPQHF.

The chain carries TRBV12-3 or TRBV12-4 and TRBJ2-7, with TRBD2 matching over 7 bases. This CDR3 is 16 amino acids long. V shed 3 bases, J shed 0 bases, and the junction held 8 bases outside the gene matches. CDR3 in amino acids: CASSFGGETPSYEQYF. CDR3 sequence (DNA): TGTGCCAGCAGTTTTGGGGGGGAGACCCCCTCCTACGAGCAGTACTTC.

This clonotype was observed a handful of times. The rearrangement links TRBV4-3 to TRBJ2-7; possibly TRBD2 for D (6 bases). Germline loops: CDR1 LGHNA, CDR2 YSLEER. Trimming left V 5 bases short and J 5 bases short, with 13 bases between. The CDR3 totals 13 residues. In DNA form, the CDR3 reads TGCGCCAGCAGCGCGACTAGTCTCCACGAGCAGTACTTC. Translated: CASSATSLHEQYF.

A word on this clonotype: A much larger clone differs by one base, so this may be a read error. The rearrangement uses TRBV13 and TRBJ1-2; a possible D gene is TRBD1 (5 bases). Germline values: CDR1 PRHDT, CDR2 FYEKMQ (reference sequence). This CDR3 is built from 16 residues. The CDR3 region is CAGSLGGGGANYGYTF. The DNA of the CDR3 is TGTGCCGGCAGCTTGGGGGGTGGTGGGGCTAACTATGGCTACACCTTC.

Many counts were recorded for this clonotype. The chain employs TRBV24-1 and TRBJ1-2, with TRBD1 as a possible D gene (5 bases). Germline loops: CDR1 KGHDR, CDR2 SFDVKD. The germline V and J ends were trimmed by 4 bases and 3 bases, with 11 bases remaining between them. The CDR3 spans 14 residues. CDR3 bases: TGTGCCACCAGTGAGCCGACAGTAGACTATGGCTACACCTTC. Translation gives CATSEPTVDYGYTF.

V and J are TRBV5-5 and TRBJ2-7; TRBD2 aligns across 8 bases. The CDR3 is 15 amino acids. V dropped 0 bases and J dropped 6; count of bases not matched to a gene: 8. The germline V gene encodes CDR1 SGHKS and CDR2 YYEKEE (reference sequence). The CDR3 loop reads CASSLDTAGASEQYF. The CDR3 DNA follows: TGTGCCAGCAGCTTGGATACAGCGGGAGCCAGCGAGCAGTACTTC. Variable domain in full (rest from reference TRBV5-5 and TRBJ2-7): DAGVTQSPTHLIKTRGQQVTLRCSPISGHKSVSWYQQVLGQGPQFIFQYYEKEERGRGNFPDRFSARQFPNYSSELNVNALLLGDSALYLCASSLDTAGASEQYFGPGTRLTVT.

J is TRBJ1-4 and V is TRBV4-3; 7 nucleotides line up with TRBD1. CDR1 and CDR2 from the germline V gene are LGHNA and YSLEER. Trimming cost V 5 bases and J 7 bases; bases outside gene matches: 10. The CDR3 runs 15 residues. As DNA, the CDR3 is TGCGCCAGCAGCGCTAGTAGGGGGCGAGGTGAAAAACTGTTTTTT. Protein product: CASSASRGRGEKLFF.

This clonotype has at least ten counts. The J gene is TRBJ1-1, the V gene TRBV2, with D unresolved. This CDR3 has 15 amino acids. CDR1 is SNHLY, CDR2 FYNNEI, per germline. The ends were cut back, 0 bases at V and 0 bases at J, with 8 bases in the middle. The CDR3: CASSEARYLNTEAFF. The CDR3, as DNA: TGTGCCAGCAGTGAAGCGCGCTACTTGAACACTGAAGCTTTCTTT.

The rearrangement uses TRBV7-9 and TRBJ1-4; D call uncertain. V gave up 0 bases and J gave up 5 bases, with 10 bases separating them. The CDR3 runs 15 residues. Germline lookup yields CDR1 SEHNR and CDR2 FQNEAQ (reference sequence). CDR3 region: CASSLALTGNEKLFF. The CDR3 DNA sequence: TGTGCCAGCAGCTTAGCTCTGACGGGGAATGAAAAACTGTTTTTT.

This clonotype was seen a few times. This rearrangement joins TRBV7-2 to TRBJ1-2; 8 positions agree with TRBD1. The J segment lost 4 bases and the V segment lost 1 base, leaving 14 bases of the junction unmatched. CDR3 size: 18 residues. Germline V gene data show CDR1 as SGHTA and CDR2 as FQGNSA. DNA for the CDR3: TGTGCCAGCAGCTTAGAAGGGTCGCGGGCAGGGGGCTTCTATGGCTACACCTTC. Its translation is CASSLEGSRAGGFYGYTF.

This clonotype was detected many times. This CDR3 reads CASSFTTGNYGYTF. The CDR3 DNA sequence: TGTGCCAGCAGTTTCACCACAGGGAACTATGGCTACACCTTC. The rearrangement links TRBV6-5 to TRBJ1-2, with D possibly being TRBD1 (6 bases). CDR3 length: 14 amino acids. The V gene's germline CDR1 is MNHEY and CDR2 SVGAGI. V dropped 4 bases and J dropped 2 bases, with 11 bases sitting between them.

The chain links TRBV19 to TRBJ1-2; 9 bases are a match to TRBD1. The V gene end was trimmed by 7 bases and the J gene end by 4 bases; junction bases not matched to a gene: 7. Germline lookup yields CDR1 LNHDA and CDR2 SQIVND (reference sequence). This CDR3 comprises 14 residues. In nucleotides, the CDR3 is TGTGCCAGTAACCCAGTGACAGGGGGCTATGGCTACACCTTC. Translated, it gives CASNPVTGGYGYTF.

There are many counts of this clonotype. This rearrangement joins TRBV19 to TRBJ2-7; 7 bases align to TRBD1. V was pared by 9 bases and J by 0 bases, with 8 bases of the junction left unmatched. Germline values: CDR1 LNHDA, CDR2 SQIVND (reference sequence). The CDR3 consists of 14 residues. DNA of the CDR3: TGTGCCAGCACCCCGACAGGGAACTCCTACGAGCAGTACTTC. Residues: CASTPTGNSYEQYF.